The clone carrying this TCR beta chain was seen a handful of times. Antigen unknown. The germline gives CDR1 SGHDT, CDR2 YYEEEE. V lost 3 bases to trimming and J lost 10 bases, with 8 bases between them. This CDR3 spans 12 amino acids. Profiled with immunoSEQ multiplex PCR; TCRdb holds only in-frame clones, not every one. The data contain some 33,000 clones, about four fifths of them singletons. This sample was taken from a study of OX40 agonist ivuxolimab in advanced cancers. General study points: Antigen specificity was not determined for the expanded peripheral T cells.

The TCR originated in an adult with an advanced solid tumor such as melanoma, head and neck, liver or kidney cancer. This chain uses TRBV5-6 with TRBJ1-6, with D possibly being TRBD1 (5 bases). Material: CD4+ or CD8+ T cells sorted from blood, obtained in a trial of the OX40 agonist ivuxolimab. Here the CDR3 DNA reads TGTGCCAGCAGCTCAGGGAACTCACCCCTCCACTTT. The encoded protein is CASSSGNSPLHF. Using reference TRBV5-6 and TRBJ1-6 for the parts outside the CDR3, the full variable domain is DAGVTQSPTHLIKTRGQQVTLRCSPKSGHDTVSWYQQALGQGPQFIFQYYEEEERQRGNFPDRFSGHQFPNYSSELNVNALLLGDSALYLCASSSGNSPLHFGNGTRLTVT.